This is a list of T cell receptor beta chains from one sample in a study of CD8 T cells in Susac syndrome. A single record per CDR3 protein comes from TCRdb applying MiXCR to the immunoSEQ multiplex PCR reads. The table lists roughly 140,000 distinct CDR3 sequences, around 95% of them singletons, with around 0.21% in the top ten. The sample taken for sequencing was CD8+ T cells from PBMCs. The receptors were gathered from a human donor with multiple sclerosis. Both conserved end residues are part of each CDR3. The D gene is left open where the match is weak. Only some rows state a clone size, as once, few, many or a class for expanded clones.

D gene,V gene,J gene,clone size,CDR3 DNA,CDR3 protein
TRBD1,TRBV20-1,TRBJ1-1,-,TGCAGTGCCCCGGACAGGGTGAACACTGAAGCTTTCTTT,CSAPDRVNTEAFF
TRBD1,TRBV9,TRBJ2-7,-,TGTGCCAGCAGCGTAGAGGGACAGGGCTACGAGCAGTACTTC,CASSVEGQGYEQYF
-,TRBV29-1,TRBJ2-5,-,-,CSVGQGAWETLYF
-,TRBV27,TRBJ1-2,-,TGTGCCAGCAGTCTTAGGGGGGGAATAGGCTACACCTTC,CASSLRGGIGYTF
-,TRBV6-6,TRBJ2-3,-,TGTGCCAGCAGTTGGGTCAAGAACGGAGCAGATACGCAGTATTTT,CASSWVKNGADTQYF
-,TRBV14,TRBJ1-2,-,TGTGCCAGCAGCCAGGCGGGGGGCTATGGCTACACCTTC,CASSQAGGYGYTF
-,TRBV5-6,TRBJ1-6,-,TGTGCCAGCAGCTTGGGTCCCAATTCACCCCTCCACTTT,CASSLGPNSPLHF
-,TRBV12-3/TRBV12-4,TRBJ1-2,-,TGTGCCAGCACCCCTCCAGGGGTTAACCCCTATAATGTTGCTAACTATGGCTACACCTTC,CASTPPGVNPYNVANYGYTF
-,TRBV20-1,TRBJ2-2,-,TGCAGTGCTATCCCAGGGGACACCGGGGAGCTGTTTTTT,CSAIPGDTGELFF
-,TRBV6-2/TRBV6-3,TRBJ1-1,-,TGTGCCAGCAGTCTATACGGTAACACTGAAGCTTTCTTT,CASSLYGNTEAFF
-,TRBV9,TRBJ2-1,-,TGTGCCAGCAGCGGCCCCCATCAGTTCTTC,CASSGPHQFF
-,TRBV19,TRBJ2-2,-,TGTGCCAGTAGTATGGGACGGAGGGCCGGGGAGCTGTTTTTT,CASSMGRRAGELFF
TRBD1,TRBV30,TRBJ2-4,-,TGTGCCCGAGGACAGGGGGACGGTACGGCCAAAAACATTCAGTACTTC,CARGQGDGTAKNIQYF
-,TRBV27,TRBJ2-7,-,TGTGCCAGCAGTTTTGGGGGGACGGAGAGCTCCTACGAGCAGTACTTC,CASSFGGTESSYEQYF
-,TRBV30,TRBJ2-7,-,TGTGCCTGGAGTGGGTACAGCTCCTACGAGCAGTACTTC,CAWSGYSSYEQYF
TRBD1,TRBV27,TRBJ2-5,-,TGTGCCAGCAGTAGGGGGCGTCGAGAGACCCAGTACTTC,CASSRGRRETQYF
-,TRBV5-1,TRBJ2-3,-,TGCGCCAGCAGGGACAAAAGCACAGATACGCAGTATTTT,CASRDKSTDTQYF
-,TRBV6-2/TRBV6-3,TRBJ2-1,-,TGTGCCAGCAGTTCCCCTCCTAGCGGAGGGGGGGATGAGCAGTTCTTC,CASSSPPSGGGDEQFF
-,TRBV7-9,TRBJ2-5,-,TGTGCCAGCAGCTTAATCTCAAACGAAGAGACCCAGTACTTC,CASSLISNEETQYF
TRBD1,TRBV27,TRBJ1-6,-,TGTGCCAGCAGTTTTTTGACAGGGGGGGGATCACCCCTCCACTTT,CASSFLTGGGSPLHF
TRBD1,TRBV3-1,TRBJ1-2,-,TGTGCCAGCAGCCAGTATTCCCCTCGGGACAGGGCAAGTGGCTACACCTTC,CASSQYSPRDRASGYTF
TRBD2,TRBV3-1,TRBJ2-1,-,TGTGCCAGCAGCCAGGCTAGCGGGGGCCTTAATTACAATGAGCAGTTCTTC,CASSQASGGLNYNEQFF
-,TRBV20-1,TRBJ2-7,-,TGCAGTGCTAGGTATACAGGGAATCTCAAGCTATACGAGCAGTACTTC,CSARYTGNLKLYEQYF
TRBD2,TRBV29-1,TRBJ2-3,-,TGCAGCGTTGAAGGGGGGACTAGCGCAGCTAGCACAGATACGCAGTATTTT,CSVEGGTSAASTDTQYF
TRBD1,TRBV27,TRBJ1-1,-,TGTGCCAGCAGTTTTACAGGGGGCGTCACTGAAGCTTTCTTT,CASSFTGGVTEAFF
TRBD2,TRBV27,TRBJ2-7,-,TGTGCCAGTTCAAGCGGGGCTCGCGAGCAGTACTTC,CASSSGAREQYF
-,TRBV7-2,TRBJ2-3,-,TGTGCCAGCAGCTCCCGTGGGGACGGGAGCACAGATACGCAGTATTTT,CASSSRGDGSTDTQYF
-,TRBV20-1,TRBJ1-1,-,TGCAGTGCTAGAGATTTAGGGTGGGACACTGAAGCTTTCTTT,CSARDLGWDTEAFF
-,TRBV12-3/TRBV12-4,TRBJ1-2,-,TGTGCCAGCAGCCCACCGGGGCTTAACTATGGCTACACCTTC,CASSPPGLNYGYTF
-,TRBV12-3/TRBV12-4,TRBJ1-4,-,TGTGCCAGCCGATCAGGGGCACTTAATGAAAAACTGTTTTTT,CASRSGALNEKLFF
-,TRBV6-5,TRBJ1-3,-,TGTGCCAGCAGACTATCTGATAACTCTGGAAACACCATATATTTT,CASRLSDNSGNTIYF
TRBD2,TRBV20-1,TRBJ2-3,-,TGCAGTGCAGGACTAGCGGTTACGCAGTATTTT,CSAGLAVTQYF
-,TRBV6-2/TRBV6-3,TRBJ1-2,-,TGTGCCATCTCCGGGGGGCAGTTAAACTATGGCTACACCTTC,CAISGGQLNYGYTF
-,TRBV20-1,TRBJ2-3,-,TGCAGTGCTAGAGGGCGGGGCTCGACGATTAAAACAGATACGCAGTATTTT,CSARGRGSTIKTDTQYF
TRBD1,TRBV27,TRBJ2-3,once,TGTGCCAGCAGCCCCGGGACAGGGAGAGATACGCAGTATTTT,CASSPGTGRDTQYF
TRBD1,TRBV4-1,TRBJ2-5,-,TGCGCCAGCAGCCAAGAGACAGGGGGCGTGGAAGAGACCCAGTACTTC,CASSQETGGVEETQYF
-,TRBV4-3,TRBJ2-5,-,TGCGCCAGCAGCCCCGGTCGTTTCCAAGAGACCCAGTACTTC,CASSPGRFQETQYF
-,TRBV9,TRBJ2-1,-,TGTGCCAGCAGCGTAGATCCCCTAGGGGTAGGCAATGAGCAGTTCTTC,CASSVDPLGVGNEQFF